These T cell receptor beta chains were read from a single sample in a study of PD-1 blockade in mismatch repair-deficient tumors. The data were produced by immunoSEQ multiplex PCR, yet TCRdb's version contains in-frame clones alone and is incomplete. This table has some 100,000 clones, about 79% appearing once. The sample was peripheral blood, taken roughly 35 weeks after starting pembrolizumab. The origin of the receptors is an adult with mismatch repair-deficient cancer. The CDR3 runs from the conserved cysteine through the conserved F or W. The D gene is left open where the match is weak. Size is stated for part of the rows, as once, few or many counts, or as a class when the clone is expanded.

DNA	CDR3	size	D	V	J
TGTGCCAGCAGCTTAGTGGGCTTGACGATAGCCTACGAGCAGTACTTC	CASSLVGLTIAYEQYF	NA	NA	TRBV11-2	TRBJ2-7
TGCAGCGTTAGGACAGTGCAAGAGACCCAGTACTTC	CSVRTVQETQYF	NA	NA	TRBV29-1	TRBJ2-5
TGTGCCAGCAGCCAGAAGCGGGAGGCATACAATGAGCAGTTCTTC	CASSQKREAYNEQFF	NA	TRBD2	TRBV5-4	TRBJ2-1
TGTGCCAGCAGCCCCGGGACGGCTGCGACTGAAGCTTTCTTT	CASSPGTAATEAFF	NA	NA	TRBV5-4	TRBJ1-1
TGTGCCAGCAGCGAACGACAGGAAAGCTATGGCTACACCTTC	CASSERQESYGYTF	NA	NA	TRBV9	TRBJ1-2
TGTGCCAGCACCCCCTGGGAGGGAGGTAAGGGCGAGCAGTACTTC	CASTPWEGGKGEQYF	NA	TRBD2	TRBV7-9	TRBJ2-7
TGTGCCAGCAGCGGAGGACTAGAGGATTACGAGCAGTACTTC	CASSGGLEDYEQYF	NA	TRBD2	TRBV5-6	TRBJ2-7
TGCGCCAGCAGCCAAGAAGATTGGGGGATTGGGGAGACCCAGTACTTC	CASSQEDWGIGETQYF	NA	NA	TRBV4-1	TRBJ2-5
TGTGCCAGCAGCTTATCGCCAGGGCCCTACGAGCAGTACTTC	CASSLSPGPYEQYF	once	NA	TRBV11-2	TRBJ2-7
TGTGCCAGCAGCACGGGGGGCCGGGACACAGATACGCAGTATTTT	CASSTGGRDTDTQYF	NA	NA	TRBV7-2	TRBJ2-3
TGTGCCAGCTCACCCCCCGTGGGGTACGAGCAGTACTTC	CASSPPVGYEQYF	few	NA	TRBV18	TRBJ2-7
TGTGCCAGCAGCTTAGTTTCCCATGAGCAGTTCTTC	CASSLVSHEQFF	few	NA	TRBV5-4	TRBJ2-1
TGTGCCTGGAGTGTTTATGGGGCAGATACGCAGTATTTT	CAWSVYGADTQYF	NA	NA	TRBV30	TRBJ2-3
TGTGCCATCACGGGGTGGGAGGTTGGGGAGCAGTACTTC	CAITGWEVGEQYF	NA	NA	TRBV10-3	TRBJ2-7
TGTGCCAGCAGTTCCAGAACCAGCGGGAGGGCCCGAGAGACCCAGTACTTC	CASSSRTSGRARETQYF	once	TRBD2	TRBV7-9	TRBJ2-5
TGTGCCAGCAGCTTGCAGCAGGGAGTAGTTTATGGCTACACCTTC	CASSLQQGVVYGYTF	NA	NA	TRBV5-6	TRBJ1-2
TGTGCCAGTAAGTCTGACGGGACTAACTATGGCTACACCTTC	CASKSDGTNYGYTF	NA	NA	TRBV19	TRBJ1-2